This T cell receptor beta chain was sequenced for a study of T cells in Graves' hyperthyroidism and ophthalmopathy. The study's findings and limits: Blood samples included most of the expanded thyroid clonotypes exceeding 0.001. Ophthalmopathy prediction by the model preceded onset by a median roughly 6 months.

The CDR3 consists of 13 residues. Germline V CDR1 and CDR2: DFQATT, SNEGSKA (reference sequence). Trimming shortened V by 6 bases and J by 5 bases, and 15 bases separated the two germline ends. Amplified TCR beta CDR3 regions came from RNA transcripts. TCR CDR3 underwent first-round RT-PCR with the HTBI primer set. TCRdb fed the multiplex PCR reads into MiXCR, producing one record per CDR3 protein. This table has around 480,000 distinct CDR3 sequences, 14% appearing once. Comments on this clonotype: The antigen is undetermined.

The sample was blood. This TCR was sampled from a woman aged 18-30 years with Graves' hyperthyroidism. The chain carries TRBV20-1 and TRBJ2-3; possibly TRBD1 or TRBD2 for D (6 bases each). The CDR3 region has the DNA TGCAGTGCCGGTGGAGGGGGAGAAGATACGCAGTATTTT. Its translation: CSAGGGGEDTQYF.